Below are 11 T cell receptor beta chains sequenced from a single sample in a study of OX40 agonist ivuxolimab in advanced cancers. TCRdb keeps only in-frame clones here, not all; method: immunoSEQ multiplex PCR. The sample yields over 100,000 clones, about 92% seen once. The sequencing used CD4+ or CD8+ T cells sorted from blood, collected in a trial of the OX40 agonist ivuxolimab. Every receptor here comes from an adult with an advanced solid tumor such as melanoma, head and neck, liver or kidney cancer.

The chain recombines TRBV30 with TRBJ2-2; no firm D call. The DNA matches TRBJ1-3 better at its end, which makes the J call doubtful. Germline V lookup: CDR1 GTSNPN, CDR2 SVGIG (reference sequence). CDR3 length: 13 amino acids. The CDR3, as DNA: TGTGCCTGGGGAGCTGGCTCTGGAAACACCATATATTTT. It yields the protein CAWGAGSGNTIYF.

The J gene is TRBJ2-1, the V gene TRBV5-1; 7 bases fit TRBD2. This CDR3 is 15 amino acids long. Germline CDR1 SGHRS, CDR2 YFSETQ. After removal of 7 bases from V and 7 bases from J, the junction contained 14 bases not matched to a gene. DNA for the CDR3: TGCGCCAGCTTTGGTGGGGCGGGAGTTGAGAATGAGCAGTTCTTC. Protein: CASFGGAGVENEQFF.

This rearrangement joins TRBV25-1 to TRBJ1-4; D not resolved. Germline V gene lookup returns CDR1 MGHDK and CDR2 SYGVNS. The CDR3 sequence is 14 residues long. Trimming shortened V by 3 bases and J by 9 bases, and 14 bases separated the two germline ends. This CDR3 is CASSDPSGEKKLFF. For the CDR3, the DNA is TGTGCCAGCAGTGACCCCTCGGGCGAGAAAAAACTGTTTTTT.

The CDR3 here is CASSHRTSGRITDTQYF. The DNA for the CDR3 is TGTGCCAGCAGCCACCGGACTAGCGGGAGAATCACAGATACGCAGTATTTT. The rearrangement links TRBV28 to TRBJ2-3, with 13 positions matching TRBD2. This CDR3 comprises 17 residues. Germline loops: CDR1 MDHEN, CDR2 SYDVKM. After removal of 6 bases from V and 2 bases from J, the junction contained 8 bases not matched to a gene.

This chain joins TRBV7-6 and TRBJ2-5; D gene uncertain. With 6 bases removed from V and 4 bases from J, the gap between germline ends came to 12 bases. The CDR3 is 13 amino acids. CDR1 and CDR2 from the germline V gene are SGHVS and FNYEAQ. DNA of the CDR3: TGTGCCAGCAGACCCCTACCGTTAGAGACCCAGTACTTC. Its translation: CASRPLPLETQYF.

This clone was detected only a few times. V and J are TRBV6-4 and TRBJ1-5; D gene ambiguous. CDR1 and CDR2 (germline): MRHNA, SNTAGT. Between the trimmed V and J ends, which lost 2 bases and 6 bases, there was a span of 8 bases. This CDR3 has 13 residues. This CDR3 reads CASSDRVGQPQHF. The CDR3 nucleotides are TGTGCCAGCAGTGACAGGGTTGGTCAGCCCCAGCATTTT.

A few counts support this clone. J is TRBJ2-1 and V is TRBV7-7; 11 bases are a match to TRBD2. In germline, CDR1 is SSHAT, CDR2 FNYEAQ (reference sequence). This CDR3 is built from 13 residues. The CDR3 DNA reads as TGTGCTAGCGGGCTAGCGGGAGGAGATGAGCAGTTCTTC. Translated: CASGLAGGDEQFF.

This clone came up once. The chain joins TRBV29-1 to TRBJ2-1, with 7 bases identical to TRBD1. The length of the CDR3 is 15 residues. The germline V gene encodes CDR1 SQVTM and CDR2 ANQGSEA. With 6 bases clipped from V and 0 bases from J, the junction kept 8 bases outside the gene matches. CDR3 nucleotide sequence: TGCAGCGTCGAACTCAGGGACAGCTCCTACAATGAGCAGTTCTTC. This translates into CSVELRDSSYNEQFF.

The V call is TRBV5-6, the J call TRBJ1-2, with 10 bases matching TRBD1. Germline V gene sequence: CDR1 SGHDT, CDR2 YYEEEE. V shed 4 bases and J 7 bases; nucleotides not matched to a gene: 10. The CDR3 consists of 15 residues. CDR3 nucleotides: TGTGCCAGCAGCGTACGACAGGGGGCGTATAGTGGCTACACCTTC. Amino acid sequence: CASSVRQGAYSGYTF.

The V call is TRBV6-5, the J call TRBJ2-3; maybe TRBD1 (5 bases). CDR3 size: 12 residues. Germline-derived CDR1 and CDR2 are MNHEY and SVGAGI. The germline V and J ends were trimmed by 6 bases and 8 bases, with 12 bases remaining between them. The CDR3 DNA reads as TGTGCCAGCAGGGACCCTCAGGGTACGCAGTATTTT. It codes for CASRDPQGTQYF.

The V call is TRBV5-1, the J call TRBJ2-7; D may correspond to TRBD1 or TRBD2 (5 bases each). The CDR3 spans 16 residues. In germline, CDR1 is SGHRS, CDR2 YFSETQ. Trimming shortened V by 0 bases and J by 5 bases, and 18 bases separated the two germline ends. CDR3 amino acids: CASSLGGGAVGHEQYF. In DNA form, the CDR3 reads TGCGCCAGCAGCTTGGGTGGTGGGGCAGTGGGACACGAGCAGTACTTC.